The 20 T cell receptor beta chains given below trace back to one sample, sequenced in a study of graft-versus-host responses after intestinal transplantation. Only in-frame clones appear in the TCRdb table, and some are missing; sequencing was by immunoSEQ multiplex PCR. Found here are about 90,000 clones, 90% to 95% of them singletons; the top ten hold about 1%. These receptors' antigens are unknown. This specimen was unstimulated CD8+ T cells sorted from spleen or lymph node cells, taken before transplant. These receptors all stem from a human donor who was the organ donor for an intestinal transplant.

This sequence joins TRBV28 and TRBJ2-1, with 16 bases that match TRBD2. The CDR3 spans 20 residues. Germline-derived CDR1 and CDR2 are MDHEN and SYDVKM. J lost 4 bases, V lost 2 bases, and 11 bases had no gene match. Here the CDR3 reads CASSLMGTSGRAAVYNEQFF. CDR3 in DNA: TGTGCCAGCAGTTTAATGGGGACTAGCGGGAGGGCTGCCGTTTACAATGAGCAGTTCTTC.

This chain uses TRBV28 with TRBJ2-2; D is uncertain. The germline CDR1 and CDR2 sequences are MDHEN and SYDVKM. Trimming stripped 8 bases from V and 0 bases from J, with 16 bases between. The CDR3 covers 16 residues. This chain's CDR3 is CASGTQEFTNTGELFF. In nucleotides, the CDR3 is TGTGCCAGCGGCACCCAAGAATTTACGAACACCGGGGAGCTGTTTTTT.

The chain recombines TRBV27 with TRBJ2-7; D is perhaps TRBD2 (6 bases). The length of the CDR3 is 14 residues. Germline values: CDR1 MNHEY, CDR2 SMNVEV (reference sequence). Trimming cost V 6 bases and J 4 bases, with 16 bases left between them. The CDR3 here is CASRISAGRYEQYF. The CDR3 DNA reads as TGTGCCAGCAGAATCTCGGCGGGAAGGTACGAGCAGTACTTC.

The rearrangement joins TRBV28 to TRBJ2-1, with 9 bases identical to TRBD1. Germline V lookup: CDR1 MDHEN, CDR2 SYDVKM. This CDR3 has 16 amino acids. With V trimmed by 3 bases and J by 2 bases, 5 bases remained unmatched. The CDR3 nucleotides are TGTGCCAGCAGTTTTCTTGGGACAGGGACCTACAATGAGCAGTTCTTC. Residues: CASSFLGTGTYNEQFF.

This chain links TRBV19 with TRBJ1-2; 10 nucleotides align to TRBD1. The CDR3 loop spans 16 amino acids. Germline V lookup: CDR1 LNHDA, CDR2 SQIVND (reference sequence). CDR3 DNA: TGTGCTGTGGGGACAGGGGCCATCCTTCCTAACTATGGCTACACCTTC. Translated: CAVGTGAILPNYGYTF.

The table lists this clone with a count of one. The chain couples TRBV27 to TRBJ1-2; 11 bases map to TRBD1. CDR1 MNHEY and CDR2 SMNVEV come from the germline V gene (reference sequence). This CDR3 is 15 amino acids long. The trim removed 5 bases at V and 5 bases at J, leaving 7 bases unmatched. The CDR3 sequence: CASSAFGQGAYGYTF. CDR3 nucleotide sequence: TGTGCCAGCAGTGCCTTTGGACAGGGGGCTTATGGCTACACCTTC.

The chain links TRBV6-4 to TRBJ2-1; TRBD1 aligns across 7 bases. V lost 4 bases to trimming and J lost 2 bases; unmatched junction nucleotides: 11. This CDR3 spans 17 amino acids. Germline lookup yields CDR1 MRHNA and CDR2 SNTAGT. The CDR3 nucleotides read TGTGCCAGCAGTGTAGAAACCGGGACAGAAGCCTACAATGAGCAGTTCTTC. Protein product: CASSVETGTEAYNEQFF.

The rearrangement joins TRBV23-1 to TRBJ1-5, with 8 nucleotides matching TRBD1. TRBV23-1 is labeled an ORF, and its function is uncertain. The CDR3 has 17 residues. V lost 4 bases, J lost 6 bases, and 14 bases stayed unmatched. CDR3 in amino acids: CASSPNLRDRRGQPQHF. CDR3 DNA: TGCGCCAGCAGTCCAAACCTCCGGGACAGGCGGGGTCAGCCCCAGCATTTT.

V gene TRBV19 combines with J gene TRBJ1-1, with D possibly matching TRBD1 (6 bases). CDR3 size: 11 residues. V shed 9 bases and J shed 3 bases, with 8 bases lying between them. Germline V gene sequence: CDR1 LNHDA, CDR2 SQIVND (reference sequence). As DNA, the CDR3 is TGTGCCAGCACAGGGTACACTGAAGCTTTCTTT. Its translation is CASTGYTEAFF.

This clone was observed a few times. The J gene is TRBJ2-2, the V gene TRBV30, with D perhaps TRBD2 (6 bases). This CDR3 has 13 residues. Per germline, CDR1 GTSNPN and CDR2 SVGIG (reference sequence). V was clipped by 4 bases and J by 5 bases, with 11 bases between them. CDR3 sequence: CAWIPAGTGELFF. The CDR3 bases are TGTGCCTGGATCCCAGCGGGTACCGGGGAGCTGTTTTTT.

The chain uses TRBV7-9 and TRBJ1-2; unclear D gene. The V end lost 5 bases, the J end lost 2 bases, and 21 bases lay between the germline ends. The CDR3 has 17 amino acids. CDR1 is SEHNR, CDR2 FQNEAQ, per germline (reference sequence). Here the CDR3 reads CASSPFLKMTENYGYTF. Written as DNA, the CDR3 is TGTGCCAGCAGCCCCTTCCTGAAGATGACGGAGAACTATGGCTACACCTTC.

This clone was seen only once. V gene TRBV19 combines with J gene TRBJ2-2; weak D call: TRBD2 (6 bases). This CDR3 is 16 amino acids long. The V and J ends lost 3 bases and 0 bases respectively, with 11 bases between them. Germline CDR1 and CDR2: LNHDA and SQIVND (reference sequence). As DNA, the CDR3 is TGTGCCAGTAGTATTTTGGGGGGTTCGAACACCGGGGAGCTGTTTTTT. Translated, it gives CASSILGGSNTGELFF. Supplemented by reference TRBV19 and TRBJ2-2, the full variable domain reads DGGITQSPKYLFRKEGQNVTLSCEQNLNHDAMYWYRQDPGQGLRLIYYSQIVNDFQKGDIAEGYSVSREKKESFPLTVTSAQKNPTAFYLCASSILGGSNTGELFFGEGSRLTVL.

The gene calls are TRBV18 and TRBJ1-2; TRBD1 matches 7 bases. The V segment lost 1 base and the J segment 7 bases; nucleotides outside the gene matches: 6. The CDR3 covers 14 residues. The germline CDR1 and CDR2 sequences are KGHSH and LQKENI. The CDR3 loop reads CASSPRRSGGGYTF. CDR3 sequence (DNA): TGTGCCAGCTCACCACGGCGCTCAGGGGGTGGCTACACCTTC.

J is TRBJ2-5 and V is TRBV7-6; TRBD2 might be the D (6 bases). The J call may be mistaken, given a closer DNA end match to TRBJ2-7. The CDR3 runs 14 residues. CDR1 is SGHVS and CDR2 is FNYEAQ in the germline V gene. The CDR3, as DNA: TGTGCCAGCAGCTTTTCCGGGACTCACTACGAGCAGTACTTC. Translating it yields CASSFSGTHYEQYF.

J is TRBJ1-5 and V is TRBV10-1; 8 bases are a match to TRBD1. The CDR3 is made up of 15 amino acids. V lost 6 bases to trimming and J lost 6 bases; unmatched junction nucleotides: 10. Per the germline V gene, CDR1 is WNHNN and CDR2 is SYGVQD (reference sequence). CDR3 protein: CASRDWTGFGQPQHF. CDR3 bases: TGCGCCAGCAGGGACTGGACAGGGTTCGGTCAGCCCCAGCATTTT.

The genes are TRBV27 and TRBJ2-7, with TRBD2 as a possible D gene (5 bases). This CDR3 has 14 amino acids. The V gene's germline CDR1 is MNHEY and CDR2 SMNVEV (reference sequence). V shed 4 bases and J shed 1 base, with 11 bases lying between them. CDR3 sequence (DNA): TGTGCCAGCAGTTCGGCAGCGGCATCCTACGAGCAGTACTTC. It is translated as CASSSAAASYEQYF.

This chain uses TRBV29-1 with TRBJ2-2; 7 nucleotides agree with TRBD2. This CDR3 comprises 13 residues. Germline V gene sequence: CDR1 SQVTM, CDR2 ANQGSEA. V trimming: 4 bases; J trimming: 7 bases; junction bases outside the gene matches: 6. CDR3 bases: TGCAGCGTTGTGTCAGGGAGGGTCGGGGAGCTGTTTTTT. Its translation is CSVVSGRVGELFF.

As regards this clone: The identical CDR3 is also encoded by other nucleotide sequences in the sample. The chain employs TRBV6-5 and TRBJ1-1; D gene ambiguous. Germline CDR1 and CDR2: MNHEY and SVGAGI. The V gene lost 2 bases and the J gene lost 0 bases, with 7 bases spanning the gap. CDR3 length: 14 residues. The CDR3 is CASSYGEMNTEAFF. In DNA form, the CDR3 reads TGTGCCAGCAGTTACGGGGAGATGAACACTGAAGCTTTCTTT.

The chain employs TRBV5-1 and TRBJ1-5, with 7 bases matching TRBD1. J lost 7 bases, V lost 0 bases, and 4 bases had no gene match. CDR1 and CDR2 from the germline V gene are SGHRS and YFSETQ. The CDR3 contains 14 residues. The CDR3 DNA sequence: TGCGCCAGCAGCTTGGCAGGGGGTCACCAGCCCCAGCATTTT. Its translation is CASSLAGGHQPQHF.

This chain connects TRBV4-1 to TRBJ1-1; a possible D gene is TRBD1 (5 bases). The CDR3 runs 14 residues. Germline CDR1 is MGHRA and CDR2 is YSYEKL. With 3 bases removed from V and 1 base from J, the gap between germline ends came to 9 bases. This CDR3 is CASSHGHPNTEAFF. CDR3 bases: TGCGCCAGCAGCCACGGACATCCGAACACTGAAGCTTTCTTT.